This T cell receptor (beta chain) was obtained from a study of blood T cell repertoires in COVID-19. Study at large: Acute and convalescent COVID-19 samples came from the United States, Italy and Spain.

Germline CDR1 reads ENHRY; CDR2 reads SYGVKD. The CDR3 is made up of 15 amino acids. Trimming left V 4 bases short and J 1 base short, with 13 bases between. Methods used by the authors: Amplification with reference gene primers provided the estimates of nucleated cell counts. Data came from immunoSEQ multiplex PCR; TCRdb stores just in-frame clones and leaves some out. V and J calls and clone size are as listed in that table; D and trimming were resolved from the DNA. The sample yields approximately 150,000 clones, around four fifths seen once. Material for sequencing was peripheral blood. The TCR comes from a woman of 80 years or more with acute or convalescent COVID-19. V usage is TRBV10-3 and J usage is TRBJ2-5; weak D call: TRBD1 (5 bases). This CDR3 is CAISGDRQLQETQYF. The CDR3 nucleotides are TGTGCCATCAGTGGGGATAGACAGCTCCAAGAGACCCAGTACTTC.